These 28 T cell receptor beta chains were sequenced from one sample in a study of patients and donors after allogeneic stem cell transplantation. TCRdb called the RT-PCR reads again in MiXCR, with one record for every CDR3 protein. Here the sample spans approximately 200,000 distinct CDR3 sequences, 38% being singletons. The specimen was blood, either unsorted or a sorted T cell fraction (not recorded which). All receptors derive from a human donor who was either an allogeneic HSCT recipient or a stem cell or donor lymphocyte infusion donor (not recorded which). It is not recorded whose cells these are; they may come from a transplant donor.

This clonotype was detected only a few times. This rearrangement joins TRBV9 to TRBJ1-2; 9 bases align to TRBD1. The CDR3 sequence is 15 residues long. Germline V lookup: CDR1 SGDLS, CDR2 YYNGEE. Unmatched junction bases numbered 11, after V lost 4 bases and J lost 7 bases. CDR3 coding DNA: TGTGCCAGCAGCTCGCACAGGGGGCAGGAGAGTGGCTACACCTTC. This gives the protein CASSSHRGQESGYTF.

This clonotype was seen a handful of times. This rearrangement joins TRBV20-1 to TRBJ1-1; D is unclear. Germline lookup yields CDR1 DFQATT and CDR2 SNEGSKA (reference sequence). The CDR3 spans 11 residues. Trimming removed 5 bases at V and 3 bases at J, with 7 bases between. CDR3 DNA: TGCAGTGCTCTACCTGACACTGAAGCTTTCTTT. It is translated as CSALPDTEAFF.

This clonotype was detected only a few times. A junction end diverges from the germline sequence, so it may reflect a read error. This chain links TRBV18 with TRBJ1-4, with 10 bases matching TRBD1. CDR1 and CDR2 from the germline V gene are KGHSH and LQKENI. This CDR3 contains 14 residues. The CDR3, as DNA: TGTGCCAGCACACCGGGACAGGGGAAGCAAAAACTGTTTTTT. Protein product: CASTPGQGKQKLFF.

This clonotype was counted between two and nine times. This chain links TRBV9 with TRBJ1-5; D may be TRBD1 (6 bases). The V gene's germline CDR1 is SGDLS and CDR2 YYNGEE. V was clipped by 1 base and J by 2 bases, with 7 bases between them. The CDR3 covers 14 residues. The CDR3 protein is CASSVSGGNQPQHF. The CDR3 DNA reads as TGTGCCAGCAGCGTATCAGGGGGCAATCAGCCCCAGCATTTT.

This clonotype showed up just a few times. The rearrangement uses TRBV11-1 and TRBJ1-1, with D possibly being TRBD1 (5 bases). With 3 bases removed from V and 0 bases from J, the gap between germline ends came to 11 bases. The CDR3 is 15 amino acids. Looked up from germline, CDR1 is SGHAT and CDR2 is FQDESV (reference sequence). The CDR3 is CASSLDIPLNTEAFF. The CDR3 DNA reads TGTGCCAGCAGCTTGGACATCCCCCTGAACACTGAAGCTTTCTTT.

This clonotype occurred a few times. The chain joins TRBV5-1 to TRBJ2-5, with D possibly being TRBD2 (5 bases). Per germline, CDR1 SGHRS and CDR2 YFSETQ. This CDR3 spans 14 amino acids. V was shortened by 0 bases and J by 0 bases, with 6 bases between the two germline ends. DNA of the CDR3: TGCGCCAGCAGCTTGGGCGGGCACCAAGAGACCCAGTACTTC. It translates to CASSLGGHQETQYF.

This clonotype turned up a few times. The chain combines TRBV7-3 with TRBJ1-4; D might be TRBD1 (5 bases). The V gene's germline CDR1 is SGHTA and CDR2 FQGTGA. V gave up 5 bases and J gave up 3 bases, with 7 bases separating them. This CDR3 has 13 residues. This CDR3 reads CASSPQANEKLFF. In DNA form, the CDR3 reads TGTGCCAGCAGCCCACAGGCTAATGAAAAACTGTTTTTT.

This clonotype was observed a handful of times. The CDR3 sequence is CATGPGLYNSPLHF. CDR3 nucleotides: TGTGCCACCGGACCGGGCCTCTATAATTCACCCCTCCACTTT. The chain is built from TRBV27 and TRBJ1-6; no reliable D call. CDR3 length: 14 amino acids. Germline V gene lookup returns CDR1 MNHEY and CDR2 SMNVEV (reference sequence). V was clipped by 10 bases and J by 3 bases, with 13 bases between them.

The chain carries TRBV20-1 and TRBJ1-5; D unclear. This CDR3 region has 13 residues. Looked up from germline, CDR1 is DFQATT and CDR2 is SNEGSKA (reference sequence). With 2 bases removed from V and 3 bases from J, the gap between germline ends came to 8 bases. CDR3 protein: CSARQALNQPQHF. In DNA, the CDR3 is TGCAGTGCTAGACAGGCGCTCAATCAGCCCCAGCATTTT.

The gene calls are TRBV4-3 and TRBJ2-3, with 8 nucleotides matching TRBD2. Germline loops: CDR1 LGHNA, CDR2 YSLEER. V was clipped by 4 bases and J by 2 bases; unmatched bases: 11. The CDR3 has 17 amino acids. The CDR3 bases are TGCGCCAGCAGCCCCCTTTCCGGGGGGGGTCACACAGATACGCAGTATTTT. Encoded protein: CASSPLSGGGHTDTQYF.

This sequence joins TRBV5-1 and TRBJ2-7, with D perhaps TRBD2 (6 bases). Germline V gene data show CDR1 as SGHRS and CDR2 as YFSETQ. The V end lost 0 bases, the J end lost 5 bases, and 15 bases lay between the germline ends. The CDR3 sequence is 15 residues long. The CDR3, as DNA: TGCGCCAGCAGCTTGGCTGCTAGCGTCTACCACGAGCAGTACTTC. The encoded protein is CASSLAASVYHEQYF.

The CDR3 spells CSVRGGSYNEQFF. In DNA form, the CDR3 reads TGCAGCGTTCGGGGGGGCTCCTACAATGAGCAGTTCTTC. The V and J genes are TRBV29-1 and TRBJ2-1; TRBD2 matches at 8 bases. After removal of 5 bases from V and 0 bases from J, the junction contained 0 bases not matched to a gene. The CDR3 sequence is 13 residues long. Germline-derived CDR1 and CDR2 are SQVTM and ANQGSEA.

This rearrangement joins TRBV12-3 or TRBV12-4 to TRBJ1-1; 11 bases map to TRBD1. With 2 bases clipped from V and 0 bases from J, the junction kept 5 bases outside the gene matches. The CDR3 totals 17 residues. This CDR3 reads CASSLTGQGAMNTEAFF. The DNA for the CDR3 is TGTGCCAGCAGTTTAACCGGACAGGGGGCAATGAACACTGAAGCTTTCTTT.

The chain couples TRBV20-1 to TRBJ1-5; D is ambiguous. Germline CDR1 and CDR2: DFQATT and SNEGSKA (reference sequence). There are 16 residues in the CDR3. V lost 0 bases and J 2 bases, leaving 14 bases between the germline ends. As DNA, the CDR3 is TGCAGTGCTAGAGATTGGCCGCCATCGGGCAATCAGCCCCAGCATTTT. It encodes CSARDWPPSGNQPQHF.

This clonotype has just a few counts. The chain links TRBV20-1 to TRBJ1-1; possible D gene TRBD1, 5 bases. CDR1 and CDR2 (germline): DFQATT, SNEGSKA (reference sequence). V was clipped by 1 base and J by 0 bases, with 6 bases between them. This CDR3 is built from 13 residues. The CDR3 reads CSARGGMNTEAFF. The CDR3 DNA reads as TGCAGTGCTAGAGGGGGGATGAACACTGAAGCTTTCTTT.

The J gene is TRBJ2-3, the V gene TRBV5-5; perhaps TRBD2 as D (6 bases). Trimming removed 2 bases from V and 2 bases from J, with 12 bases in between. The CDR3 runs 15 residues. The V gene's germline CDR1 is SGHKS and CDR2 YYEKEE (reference sequence). CDR3 nucleotides: TGTGCCAGCAGCTTAGTGGAGGGGCCCACAGATACGCAGTATTTT. Translated: CASSLVEGPTDTQYF.

V and J are TRBV27 and TRBJ1-1; 11 positions match TRBD1. The CDR3 runs 16 residues. Germline CDR1 MNHEY, CDR2 SMNVEV (reference sequence). V lost 8 bases to trimming and J lost 0 bases; unmatched junction nucleotides: 8. CDR3 protein: CASRTRTGGMNTEAFF. The CDR3 coding sequence is TGTGCCAGCCGGACCCGGACAGGGGGCATGAACACTGAAGCTTTCTTT.

This sequence joins TRBV6-1 and TRBJ1-4; the D gene is possibly TRBD1 (5 bases). V dropped 6 bases and J dropped 5 bases, with 13 bases sitting between them. CDR1 is MNHNS and CDR2 is SASEGT in the germline V gene. The CDR3 is made up of 14 amino acids. CDR3 DNA sequence: TGTGCCAGCAGACCGGGACGGGAAAATGAAAAACTGTTTTTT. It translates to CASRPGRENEKLFF.

This clonotype was detected only a few times. The chain couples TRBV7-2 to TRBJ1-2; 9 bases align to TRBD1. The CDR3 runs to 13 residues. The trim removed 11 bases at V and 4 bases at J, leaving 8 bases unmatched. Per the germline V gene, CDR1 is SGHTA and CDR2 is FQGNSA. The CDR3 region has the DNA TGTGCCTCGGGAGGGACAGGGAGCTATGGCTACACCTTC. Translation gives CASGGTGSYGYTF.

The V call is TRBV7-8, the J call TRBJ1-5; TRBD1 is a possible D gene (5 bases). Germline V gives CDR1 SGHVS, CDR2 FQNEAQ. The V gene lost 3 bases and the J gene lost 6 bases, with 15 bases spanning the gap. This CDR3 has 15 residues. The CDR3 spells CASSLSRGGGQPQHF. The DNA of the CDR3 is TGTGCCAGCAGCTTGTCGCGGGGCGGGGGTCAGCCCCAGCATTTT.

This clonotype was counted between two and nine times. The chain employs TRBV7-9 and TRBJ1-2; a weak D match, TRBD1 (5 bases). Germline-derived CDR1 and CDR2 are SEHNR and FQNEAQ (reference sequence). The CDR3 is made up of 12 amino acids. Trimming stripped 8 bases from V and 7 bases from J, with 14 bases between. In nucleotides, the CDR3 is TGTGCCAGCGGTAGGGGAGGGAGTGGCTACACCTTC. This gives the protein CASGRGGSGYTF.

The chain couples TRBV21-1 to TRBJ2-1; whether TRBD1, the table's D call, matches the DNA was not checked. TRBV21-1 is an annotated pseudogene. This CDR3 spans 18 amino acids. Here the CDR3 reads CASSKSSEEEGRYNEQFF. DNA for the CDR3: TGTGCCAGCAGCAAATCTTCTGAAGAGGAAGGGCGCTACAATGAGCAGTTCTTC.

A few counts support this clonotype. This sequence joins TRBV12-3 or TRBV12-4 and TRBJ1-2; 7 positions match TRBD1. V lost 5 bases and J lost 3; bases outside the gene matches: 6. The CDR3 covers 14 residues. CDR3: CASSAQGEDYGYTF. The CDR3, as DNA: TGTGCCAGCAGTGCCCAGGGGGAGGACTATGGCTACACCTTC.

The rearrangement links TRBV19 to TRBJ2-4; a possible D gene is TRBD2 (5 bases). Per the germline V gene, CDR1 is LNHDA and CDR2 is SQIVND (reference sequence). This CDR3 spans 16 amino acids. Trimming stripped 6 bases from V and 8 bases from J, with 23 bases between. In DNA, the CDR3 is TGTGCCAGTAGCCCCGCGAGGGCCACCCCCTGGCACATTCAGTACTTC. Its protein product is CASSPARATPWHIQYF.

This chain connects TRBV11-3 to TRBJ2-2, with D possibly being TRBD1 or TRBD2 (5 bases each). The germline gives CDR1 SGHNT, CDR2 YENEEA. The CDR3 spans 12 residues. Between the trimmed V and J ends, which lost 5 bases and 6 bases, there was a span of 7 bases. The CDR3 is CASSRGPGELFF. CDR3 bases: TGTGCCAGCAGCAGGGGACCCGGGGAGCTGTTTTTT.

The V call is TRBV19, the J call TRBJ1-3; a weak D match, TRBD1 (6 bases). The CDR3 length is 14 residues. Between the trimmed V and J ends, which lost 10 bases and 2 bases, there was a span of 15 bases. Looked up from germline, CDR1 is LNHDA and CDR2 is SQIVND (reference sequence). The CDR3 region has the DNA TGTGCCACCAAACCACGGGGGCCTGGAAACACCATATATTTT. The encoded protein is CATKPRGPGNTIYF. The whole variable domain, remainder taken from reference TRBV19 and TRBJ1-3, is DGGITQSPKYLFRKEGQNVTLSCEQNLNHDAMYWYRQDPGQGLRLIYYSQIVNDFQKGDIAEGYSVSREKKESFPLTVTSAQKNPTAFYLCATKPRGPGNTIYFGEGSWLTVV.

The CDR3 loop is CSARDPGAGGELFF. The CDR3, as DNA: TGCAGTGCTAGAGATCCGGGGGCAGGCGGGGAGCTGTTTTTT. J is TRBJ2-2 and V is TRBV20-1; D may match TRBD1 or TRBD2 (6 bases each). This CDR3 is built from 14 residues. Trimming removed 0 bases at V and 7 bases at J, with 12 bases between. CDR1 and CDR2 from the germline V gene are DFQATT and SNEGSKA (reference sequence).

This clonotype was counted a few times. The rearrangement links TRBV12-3 or TRBV12-4 to TRBJ1-1; TRBD1 is a possible D gene (5 bases). The CDR3 is 13 residues long. The germline V and J ends were trimmed by 8 bases and 7 bases, with 17 bases remaining between them. CDR3 sequence (DNA): TGTGCCAGCGAGGAAACAGGCGTACGTGAAGCTTTCTTT. This translates into CASEETGVREAFF.